The 17 T cell receptor beta chains below were found in one sample sequenced in a study of T-cell reconstitution after alpha-beta-depleted transplantation in children. Unique molecular identifiers were incorporated when the TCRbeta library was constructed. A single record per CDR3 protein comes from TCRdb applying MiXCR to the PCR reads. The table lists 400,000 to 450,000 distinct CDR3 sequences, approximately 42% of them singletons. Sequenced here: PBMCs, sampled before TCRalphabeta/CD19-depleted stem cell transplant. Receptors were obtained from a girl aged 2-10 years with aplastic anemia, due to receive a stem cell transplant.

The J gene is TRBJ2-3, the V gene TRBV20-1; 7 bases fit TRBD2. V was clipped by 0 bases and J by 6 bases; unmatched bases: 18. The CDR3 is made up of 18 amino acids. Germline V gene lookup returns CDR1 DFQATT and CDR2 SNEGSKA (reference sequence). CDR3 DNA: TGCAGTGCTAGAGATCCCCGGATGCAGCGGGAAAGGAGGGATACGCAGTATTTT. It encodes CSARDPRMQRERRDTQYF.

The genes are TRBV9 and TRBJ2-1; 11 bases agree with TRBD2. The CDR3 length is 15 residues. V trimming: 2 bases; J trimming: 6 bases; junction bases outside the gene matches: 4. Germline V gives CDR1 SGDLS, CDR2 YYNGEE. CDR3 region: CASSVGTSGPNEQFF. In DNA, the CDR3 is TGTGCCAGCAGCGTGGGGACTAGCGGCCCCAATGAGCAGTTCTTC.

This rearrangement joins TRBV20-1 to TRBJ2-7, with 7 bases aligning to TRBD1. This CDR3 contains 15 residues. V trimming: 3 bases; J trimming: 1 base; junction bases outside the gene matches: 9. Germline V CDR1 and CDR2: DFQATT, SNEGSKA (reference sequence). The CDR3 coding sequence is TGCAGTGCTAGCGGGACAGTAACCCCGTCCTACGAGCAGTACTTC. Amino acid sequence: CSASGTVTPSYEQYF.

The gene calls are TRBV10-1 and TRBJ1-4; possible D gene TRBD1, 6 bases. CDR1 is WNHNN and CDR2 is SYGVQD in the germline V gene (reference sequence). The CDR3 totals 16 residues. Trimming shortened V by 8 bases and J by 5 bases, and 21 bases separated the two germline ends. The CDR3 DNA is TGCGCCAGCCCGTCATCCAAGGACAGCAGAAATGAAAAACTGTTTTTT. Amino acid sequence: CASPSSKDSRNEKLFF.

This clonotype occurred a few times. The V call is TRBV21-1, the J call TRBJ2-7; TRBD1 reflects the table's D call only, with no check against the DNA. TRBV21-1 is marked as a pseudogene. The CDR3 sequence is 16 residues long. CDR3 DNA sequence: TGTGCCAGCAGCAAAGAACACAGGGGGGGTCCCTACGAGCAGTACTTC. This translates into CASSKEHRGGPYEQYF.

The chain couples TRBV7-7 to TRBJ2-5, with D possibly TRBD1 on 6 matching bases. The CDR3 length is 16 residues. The germline V and J ends were trimmed by 6 bases and 2 bases, with 19 bases remaining between them. The germline V gene has CDR1 SSHAT and CDR2 FNYEAQ (reference sequence). The CDR3 nucleotides read TGTGCCAGCAGTCCTCATGCAGGGGTGCTTCAAGAGACCCAGTACTTC. Its protein product is CASSPHAGVLQETQYF. The variable domain in full, with the rest retrieved from reference TRBV7-7 and TRBJ2-5, is GAGVSQSPRYKVTKRGQDVTLRCDPISSHATLYWYQQALGQGPEFLTYFNYEAQPDKSGLPSDRFSAERPEGSISTLTIQRTEQRDSAMYRCASSPHAGVLQETQYFGPGTRLLVL.

V is TRBV18 and J is TRBJ2-7; possibly TRBD1 for D (5 bases). The CDR3 length is 18 residues. V was cut by 2 bases and J by 0 bases, with 20 bases left in between. The germline V gene has CDR1 KGHSH and CDR2 LQKENI. The CDR3 nucleotides are TGTGCCAGCTCACCAGGCTTTGCCAGGGTACAAAGCTCCTACGAGCAGTACTTC. Translating gives CASSPGFARVQSSYEQYF.

This clonotype has at least ten counts. J is TRBJ2-3 and V is TRBV27; no firm D call. Trimming left V 0 bases short and J 1 base short, with 8 bases between. Germline V gene data show CDR1 as MNHEY and CDR2 as SMNVEV (reference sequence). CDR3 length equals 15 residues. CDR3 protein: CASSLSFAGTDTQYF. In DNA form, the CDR3 reads TGTGCCAGCAGTTTATCGTTTGCCGGCACAGATACGCAGTATTTT.

In nucleotides, the CDR3 is TGCAGCGTCGAAACCCGGGACAATCCTCCCATATACCTATACAATGAGCAGTTCTTC. Its protein product is CSVETRDNPPIYLYNEQFF. J is TRBJ2-1 and V is TRBV29-1; TRBD1 is a possible D gene (6 bases). Trimming took 6 bases from V and 4 from J, leaving 31 bases between them. CDR3 size: 19 residues. Looked up from germline, CDR1 is SQVTM and CDR2 is ANQGSEA.

The chain links TRBV4-3 to TRBJ2-2; TRBD1 might be the D (6 bases). The germline V gene has CDR1 LGHNA and CDR2 YSLEER. V lost 4 bases and J 5 bases, leaving 14 bases between the germline ends. This CDR3 is 15 amino acids long. CDR3 sequence reads: CASSRGRGLTGELFF. CDR3 nucleotides: TGCGCCAGCAGCCGAGGCAGGGGCCTTACCGGGGAGCTGTTTTTT.

In its sample, this clonotype was seen many times. The junction does not match germline at one end; this may be a read error. This chain uses TRBV5-1 with TRBJ1-1, with a weak D call TRBD1 (6 bases). Looked up from germline, CDR1 is SGHRS and CDR2 is YFSETQ. This CDR3 has 12 residues. For the CDR3, the DNA is TGTGCCAGCAGGGGACTGAACACTGAAGCTTTCTTT. It yields the protein CASRGLNTEAFF.

This clonotype was recorded only once. This chain uses TRBV6-5 with TRBJ2-3; TRBD2 is a possible D gene (5 bases). From germline, CDR1 is MNHEY and CDR2 SVGAGI. There are 17 residues in the CDR3. The V gene lost 0 bases and the J gene lost 1 base, with 14 bases spanning the gap. The CDR3 DNA reads as TGTGCCAGCAGTTACTCGTTTCGCAGCGGTGGCACAGATACGCAGTATTTT. Its translation is CASSYSFRSGGTDTQYF.

This clonotype has more than one count but fewer than ten. The chain combines TRBV29-1 with TRBJ2-3, with D maybe TRBD2 (6 bases). Germline CDR1 reads SQVTM; CDR2 reads ANQGSEA. The CDR3 extends over 14 amino acids. V shed 2 bases and J shed 2 bases, with 11 bases lying between them. The CDR3 region has the DNA TGCAGCGTTGAACTAACTAGCATCACAGATACGCAGTATTTT. This codes for CSVELTSITDTQYF.

J is TRBJ2-3 and V is TRBV7-2; 8 bases are a match to TRBD1. The germline CDR1 and CDR2 sequences are SGHTA and FQGNSA. The CDR3 covers 15 residues. V was pared by 5 bases and J by 6 bases, with 10 bases of the junction left unmatched. The CDR3 sequence is CASSVSWTGKDTQYF. Written as DNA, the CDR3 is TGTGCCAGCAGCGTATCCTGGACAGGGAAGGATACGCAGTATTTT.

The sample holds one count of this clonotype. V and J are TRBV7-8 and TRBJ2-3, with D perhaps matching TRBD1 or TRBD2 (6 bases each). Germline values: CDR1 SGHVS, CDR2 FQNEAQ. The germline V and J ends were trimmed by 2 bases and 4 bases, with 16 bases remaining between them. This CDR3 spans 16 amino acids. CDR3 region: CASSLLVGGTPDTQYF. The CDR3 DNA sequence: TGTGCCAGCAGCTTATTAGTCGGCGGGACACCAGATACGCAGTATTTT.

The chain uses TRBV3-1 and TRBJ2-5; 9 nucleotides match TRBD2. CDR3 size: 16 residues. The ends lost 4 bases at V and 2 bases at J; junction bases unmatched: 8. Germline loops: CDR1 LGHDT, CDR2 YNNKEL (reference sequence). The CDR3 sequence is CASSPGLAGVQETQYF. The CDR3 DNA follows: TGTGCCAGCAGCCCCGGGTTAGCGGGGGTTCAAGAGACCCAGTACTTC.

The V call is TRBV20-1, the J call TRBJ2-7; D might be TRBD2 (5 bases). V was clipped by 5 bases and J by 3 bases, with 14 bases between them. The germline gives CDR1 DFQATT, CDR2 SNEGSKA (reference sequence). CDR3 length equals 13 residues. In DNA form, the CDR3 reads TGCAGTGCTCGGCGGGCAGGAGGCTACGAGCAGTACTTC. Protein sequence: CSARRAGGYEQYF.